The rows below give T cell receptor beta chains drawn from one sample of a study of CD8 T cells in ankylosing spondylitis. TCRdb re-called the 5' RACE reads with MiXCR, one entry per CDR3 protein. In the table there are 130,000 or so distinct CDR3 sequences, more than 9.5% of which are singletons. The sample consisted of blood, either unsorted or a sorted T cell fraction (not recorded which). These receptors originate from a female donor with ankylosing spondylitis or in good health (not recorded which). Both conserved end residues are part of each CDR3. Fields, in order: V gene, J gene, clone size, D gene, CDR3 DNA, CDR3 protein. D genes are given only for firm matches. The size field is filled for only some rows; it gives once, few, many or a size class.

>TRBV5-1|TRBJ1-1|many|-
TGCGCCAGCAGCTTGGAAGGGCAGGGTGGCACTGAAGCTTTCTTT
CASSLEGQGGTEAFF
>TRBV12-3/TRBV12-4|TRBJ2-1|many|TRBD1
TGTGCCAGCACCCCCACGGGACAGAACTACAATGAGCAGTTCTTC
CASTPTGQNYNEQFF
>TRBV24-1|TRBJ2-1|-|-
TGTGCCTCCAGTGATGGGGGAAATCCCTCCTACAATGAGCAGTTCTTC
CASSDGGNPSYNEQFF
>TRBV7-2|TRBJ2-3|many|TRBD2
TGTGCCAGCAGTCTTGGACTAGCGCGCACAGATACGCAGTATTTT
CASSLGLARTDTQYF
>TRBV20-1|TRBJ2-1|many|-
TGCAGTGCTAGAGCCCGCTTTTCCGGCAATGAGCAGTTCTTC
CSARARFSGNEQFF
>TRBV28|TRBJ2-7|-|-
TGTGCCAGCAGTTTAAGAGTCGGGGAGCAGTACTTC
CASSLRVGEQYF
>TRBV18|TRBJ2-1|many|-
TGTGCCAGCTCCCCTATGAATGAGCAGTTCTTC
CASSPMNEQFF
>TRBV5-1|TRBJ1-4|many|-
TGCGCCAGCAGCTCCGCTGGAGCTCGTGAAAAACTGTTTTTT
CASSSAGAREKLFF
>TRBV10-1|TRBJ2-7|few|-
TGCGCCAGCAGTGAACAGGGTACCTACGAGCAGTACTTC
CASSEQGTYEQYF
>TRBV25-1|TRBJ2-2|many|-
TGTGCCAGCAGTGAATTGAAGGAGACCGGGGAGCTGTTTTTT
CASSELKETGELFF
>TRBV20-1|TRBJ2-7|many|-
TGCAGTGCTAGAGATTCGGCGCGGAGATACGAGCAGTACTTC
CSARDSARRYEQYF
>TRBV12-3/TRBV12-4|TRBJ1-5|many|TRBD1
TGTGCCAGCAGTTTAGGCCCCTACAGGGGTTTCCGTCAGCCCCAGCATTTT
CASSLGPYRGFRQPQHF
>TRBV12-3/TRBV12-4|TRBJ1-1|many|TRBD1
TGTGCCAGCAGTGCCCCTACAGGGGAACCTGAAGCTTTCTTT
CASSAPTGEPEAFF
>TRBV20-1|TRBJ2-7|many|TRBD2
TGCAGTGCTAAAAACTCTGGGACTAGCGGGAGTTCCTACGAGCAGTACTTC
CSAKNSGTSGSSYEQYF
>TRBV20-1|TRBJ1-5|-|TRBD1
TGCAGTTCAAAACAGGGGGCAGGGCAGCCCCAGCATTTT
CSSKQGAGQPQHF
>TRBV7-9|TRBJ2-3|many|-
TGTGCCAGCAGCTTAGCGTCAGGGGATTCAGATACGCAGTATTTT
CASSLASGDSDTQYF
>TRBV30|TRBJ1-1|few|-
TGTGCCTGGAGGGGGCCAGTGAACACTGAAGCTTTCTTT
CAWRGPVNTEAFF
>TRBV11-3|TRBJ2-5|few|-
TGTGCCAGCAGCACCCGAGAGACCCAGTACTTC
CASSTRETQYF
>TRBV3-1|TRBJ2-3|many|TRBD1
TGTGCCAGCAGCTTCGGGACAGTCACAGATACGCAGTATTTT
CASSFGTVTDTQYF
>TRBV18|TRBJ1-4|many|-
TGTGCCAGCTCGACAGGACAGAGGGGTGAAAAACTGTTTTTT
CASSTGQRGEKLFF
>TRBV7-2|TRBJ2-4|few|TRBD2
TGTGCCAGCAGCTTTATAGCGGGAGAAAACATTCAGTACTTC
CASSFIAGENIQYF
>TRBV6-6|TRBJ2-5|-|-
TGTGCCAGCAGTTACGTCAGAGAGACCCAGTACTTC
CASSYVRETQYF
>TRBV28|TRBJ1-5|-|-
TGTGCCAGCAGTTTACAGTCGCCCCAGCATTTT
CASSLQSPQHF
>TRBV18|TRBJ1-3|many|-
TGTGCCAGCTCACCGGGCATACCAGTCTCTGGAAACACCATATATTTT
CASSPGIPVSGNTIYF
>TRBV7-9|TRBJ2-7|-|TRBD1
TGTGCCAGCAGCCCACCCGGGACAGGGGTTAACGAGCAGTACTTC
CASSPPGTGVNEQYF
>TRBV29-1|TRBJ2-3|many|-
TGCAGCGGTCGAGGGACCGGAGGGGGTACGCAGTATTTT
CSGRGTGGGTQYF
>TRBV12-3/TRBV12-4|TRBJ2-1|many|TRBD1
TGTGCCAGCAGTTATGGACAGGATCGGTTCTTC
CASSYGQDRFF
>TRBV9|TRBJ1-2|many|TRBD1
TGTGCCAGCAGCGTAGCAGGGGGCAAGGGCTACACCTTC
CASSVAGGKGYTF
>TRBV20-1|TRBJ2-3|-|-
TGCAGTGCGGGTGGGACCGCCGTGGGGGCCACAGATACGCAGTATTTT
CSAGGTAVGATDTQYF
>TRBV11-2|TRBJ2-2|many|-
TGTGCCAGCAGCTTAGTGCGGGAAAAGGGCGGCACCGGGGAGCTGTTTTTT
CASSLVREKGGTGELFF
>TRBV29-1|TRBJ2-7|many|-
TGCAGCGTTGAAAAGGGAGGTAGAGGCCCGGAAGGTCCTTACGAGCAGTACTTC
CSVEKGGRGPEGPYEQYF
>TRBV3-1|TRBJ2-2|many|-
TGTGCCAGCACCCAGGGACAGAACACCGGGGAGCTGTTTTTT
CASTQGQNTGELFF
>TRBV12-2|TRBJ2-7|few|-
TGTGCAAGTCGCTTAGAAGGCAGGGGTGACCCCTACGAGCAGTACTTC
CASRLEGRGDPYEQYF
>TRBV6-1|TRBJ1-1|many|TRBD1
TGTGCCAGCAGTGAGGACAGGGTGGACACTGAAGCTTTCTTT
CASSEDRVDTEAFF
>TRBV18|TRBJ1-1|many|TRBD1
TGTGCCAGCTCACCAGACAGGGTGGCCACTGAAGCTTTCTTT
CASSPDRVATEAFF
>TRBV29-1|TRBJ2-2|many|-
TGCAGCGTTGGGGTGCTCGAGAACACCGGGGAGCTGTTTTTT
CSVGVLENTGELFF
>TRBV5-1|TRBJ2-5|many|TRBD2
TGCGCCAGCAGCCGACGGACTAGCGGGAGAGAAGAGACCCAGTACTTC
CASSRRTSGREETQYF
>TRBV5-1|TRBJ2-1|many|-
TGCGCCAGCAGCTCCGAGTTCCCGATTGGACTTTCTGAGCAGTTCTTC
CASSSEFPIGLSEQFF
>TRBV20-1|TRBJ2-1|many|TRBD1
TGCAGTGCTGGGATCCGGACAGGGGGCAACCACAATGAGCAGTTCTTC
CSAGIRTGGNHNEQFF
>TRBV20-1|TRBJ2-1|-|TRBD2
TGCAGTGCTAGACTGGCTAGCGGGAGTATCTTGGATGAGCAGTTCTTC
CSARLASGSILDEQFF
>TRBV28|TRBJ1-3|-|-
TGTGCCAGCAGCAGAGGCGTATTTCCTGGAAGCACCATATATTTT
CASSRGVFPGSTIYF
>TRBV12-2|TRBJ1-2|-|-
TGTGCAACCTCACCTGGACGGCCAGACTATGGCTACACCTTC
CATSPGRPDYGYTF
>TRBV7-3|TRBJ2-1|few|TRBD1
TGTGCCAGCAGCGAGACAGGGTATGAGCAGTTCTTC
CASSETGYEQFF
>TRBV11-2|TRBJ1-1|many|TRBD1
TGTGCCAGCAGCATTTCCAGGGGGTCCCTTGAAGCTTTCTTT
CASSISRGSLEAFF
>TRBV12-3/TRBV12-4|TRBJ2-5|-|-
TGTGCCAGCAGTTTTGGAGGGGCCCAAGAGACCCAGTACTTC
CASSFGGAQETQYF
>TRBV7-9|TRBJ1-1|many|-
TGTGCCAGCAGCTCAATGGCGCCCAGGCGGGCTGAAGCTTTCTTT
CASSSMAPRRAEAFF
>TRBV5-5|TRBJ2-2|many|TRBD1
TGTGCCAGCAGCAGGGACAGTCGAGGAGGGGAGCTGTTTTTT
CASSRDSRGGELFF
>TRBV20-1|TRBJ2-3|many|-
TGCAGCTCGATCGACATACGCACAGATACGCAGTATTTT
CSSIDIRTDTQYF
>TRBV12-3/TRBV12-4|TRBJ2-2|many|TRBD2
TGTGCCTCGGGGAGGGAAACCGCGAACACCGGGGAGCTGTTTTTT
CASGRETANTGELFF
>TRBV3-1|TRBJ2-2|many|-
TGTGCCAGCAGCCAAGGGACCGGGGAGCTGTTTTTT
CASSQGTGELFF
>TRBV5-1|TRBJ2-3|few|-
TGCGCCAGCAGCTTGGCGGAGGGTACTGGGTCAGATACGCAGTATTTT
CASSLAEGTGSDTQYF